This T cell receptor (beta chain) originates from a study of cytomegalovirus exposure and HLA in healthy donors. Study details: The 120 validation repertoires matched the 666 first-cohort repertoires in platform, a later analysis reported. General observations from the study: In a later analysis, first-cohort TCR clusters were found to tend to co-occur in the approximately 120 validation repertoires. Researchers counted 150 to 200 TCR beta chains as cytomegalovirus-associated.

The CDR3 loop spans 13 amino acids. Germline V lookup: CDR1 MDHEN, CDR2 SYDVKM. Trimming at V came to 8 bases and at J to 5 bases, leaving 8 bases not matched to a gene. As regards this clone: Its antigen remains unknown.

Produced via immunoSEQ multiplex PCR; TCRdb's table is partial and in-frame only. This table has about 200,000 clones, about 81% appearing once. The clonotype comes from a woman younger than 45 in good health and CMV-seronegative. The chain joins TRBV28 to TRBJ2-7; TRBD1 agrees at 8 bases. Sequencing was done on a sample of PBMCs. CDR3 sequence (DNA): TGTGCCAGCCTGAGGACAGGGATTCACGAGCAGTACTTC. Protein: CASLRTGIHEQYF.